The rows below give T cell receptor beta chains drawn from one sample of a study of PD-1 blockade in mismatch repair-deficient tumors. Some clones are missing from TCRdb's copy, which holds only in-frame ones; the method was immunoSEQ multiplex PCR. The data show 8,500 to 9,500 clones, more than 80% seen once. Specimen: PBMCs, collected almost 47 weeks after starting pembrolizumab. These receptors were collected from an adult with mismatch repair-deficient cancer. Each CDR3 is given without its conserved first and last residue. The D gene is left open where the match is weak. Not all rows give a size; the values are once, few, many and, for expanded clones, a class.

d_call j_call cdr3_length v_call clone_size cdr3_aa
TRBD1 TRBJ1-3 15 TRBV6-4 NA ASSKRLRDRGGNTIY
TRBD1 TRBJ1-5 13 TRBV7-8 NA ASSRDRGNNQPQH
NA TRBJ2-5 12 TRBV19 NA ASRDSNPGETQY
NA TRBJ1-2 12 TRBV30 NA AWTPGMGGYGYT
TRBD1 TRBJ2-5 12 TRBV6-5 NA ASSPRGRRETQY
TRBD1 TRBJ1-2 12 TRBV7-9 NA ASSIGQGAYGYT
TRBD2 TRBJ2-1 12 TRBV7-9 NA ASSARTSVDEQF
NA TRBJ2-3 10 TRBV2 NA ASSERADTQY
NA TRBJ2-7 10 TRBV7-3 NA ASSLYGGEQY
NA TRBJ1-5 13 TRBV19 NA ASSIAVYSNQPQH
TRBD1 TRBJ1-2 12 TRBV2 NA ASSLDRAYYGYT
NA TRBJ2-7 13 TRBV5-6 few ASSLKQWSSYEQY
NA TRBJ2-7 11 TRBV5-5 NA ASSFYSSYEQY
TRBD1 TRBJ2-7 13 TRBV7-2 NA ASSRRTGGREEQY
NA TRBJ1-5 11 TRBV19 NA ASPRRGNQPQH
NA TRBJ2-2 13 TRBV5-1 NA ASSLEDTYTGELF
NA TRBJ2-7 13 TRBV19 NA ASSSRSVLAYEQY
TRBD1 TRBJ1-1 14 TRBV5-1 NA ASSLGGTGMNTEAF
NA TRBJ1-6 14 TRBV18 once ASSPPMGRGYSPLH
NA TRBJ1-1 14 TRBV7-9 NA ASSLGSAGSETEAF
NA TRBJ2-4 13 TRBV6-5 NA ASSSRGLTVNIQY
TRBD1 TRBJ2-7 12 TRBV28 few ASRLGQGAREQY
NA TRBJ2-2 16 TRBV7-3 NA ASSLRPSVSLNTGELF
NA TRBJ2-5 10 TRBV23-1 NA ASSQSRETQY
NA TRBJ1-1 10 TRBV29-1 NA SVDRGNTEAF
TRBD2 TRBJ2-1 13 TRBV7-2 NA ASSQAGGSYNEQF
NA TRBJ1-2 14 TRBV7-8 NA ASSLEGSRTVYGYT
NA TRBJ2-1 11 TRBV28 NA ASSLSRYNEQF
NA TRBJ1-2 12 TRBV5-1 NA ASISGDSNYGYT
NA TRBJ2-7 11 TRBV10-2 NA ASRPTTDYEQY
TRBD2 TRBJ2-1 17 TRBV19 once ASSIGTSGRFTGYNEQF
TRBD1 TRBJ1-2 13 TRBV7-2 once ASSAQPGTGEGYT
NA TRBJ2-2 14 TRBV28 NA ASTGHGPLEAGELF
TRBD2 TRBJ2-3 14 TRBV10-3 NA AISGLAGMGGDTQY
TRBD2 TRBJ2-6 14 TRBV30 NA AWSGGVAGATNVLT
TRBD1 TRBJ2-7 13 TRBV14 NA ASSQGQGRGGEQY
TRBD1 TRBJ1-2 13 TRBV28 NA ASSPYRQGPYGYT